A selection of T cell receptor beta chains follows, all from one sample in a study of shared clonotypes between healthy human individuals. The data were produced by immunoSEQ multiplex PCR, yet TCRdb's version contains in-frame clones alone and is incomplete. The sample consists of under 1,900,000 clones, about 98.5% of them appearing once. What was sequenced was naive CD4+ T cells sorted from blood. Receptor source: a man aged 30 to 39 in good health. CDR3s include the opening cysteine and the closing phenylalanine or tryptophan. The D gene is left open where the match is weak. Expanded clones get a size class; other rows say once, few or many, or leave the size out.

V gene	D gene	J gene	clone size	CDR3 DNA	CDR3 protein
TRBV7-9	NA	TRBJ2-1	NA	TGTGCCAGCAGCTTAGGGAGGGTTACGGCGGATGAGCAGTTCTTC	CASSLGRVTADEQFF
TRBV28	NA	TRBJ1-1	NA	TGTGCCAGCAGCTCCCCGAACACTGAAGCTTTCTTT	CASSSPNTEAFF
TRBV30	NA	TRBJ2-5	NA	TGTGCCTGGAGTGGAACGGGCGAAGAGACCCAGTACTTC	CAWSGTGEETQYF
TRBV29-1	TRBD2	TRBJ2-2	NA	TGCAGCGTTGTTTCGAACGGGAGGGGCACCGGGGAGCTGTTTTTT	CSVVSNGRGTGELFF
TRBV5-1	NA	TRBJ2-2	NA	TGCGCCAGCAGCTCTCAGGGGAACACCGGGGAGCTGTTTTTT	CASSSQGNTGELFF
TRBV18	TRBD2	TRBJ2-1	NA	TGTGCCAGCTCGGGACTGAGCGGGAGCTCCTACAATGAGCAGTTCTTC	CASSGLSGSSYNEQFF
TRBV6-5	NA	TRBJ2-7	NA	TGTGCCAGCAGTTACTTGCCAGGGGCCTACGAGCAGTACTTC	CASSYLPGAYEQYF
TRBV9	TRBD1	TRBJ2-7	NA	TGTGCCAGCAGCTCCGAGGACAGGGGGCCCAACGAGCAGTACTTC	CASSSEDRGPNEQYF
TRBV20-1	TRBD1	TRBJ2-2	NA	TGCAGTGGCGGGACAGGCGGGGAGCTGTTTTTT	CSGGTGGELFF
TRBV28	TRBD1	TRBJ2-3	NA	TGTGCCAGTTGGACAGGGAGCACAGATACGCAGTATTTT	CASWTGSTDTQYF
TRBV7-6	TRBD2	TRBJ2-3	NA	TGTGCCAGCAGCCGAGGACTAGCGGGGGGTAGCACAGATACGCAGTATTTT	CASSRGLAGGSTDTQYF
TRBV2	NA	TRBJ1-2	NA	TGTGCCAGCATTATGACAATCGGCTATGGCTACACCTTC	CASIMTIGYGYTF
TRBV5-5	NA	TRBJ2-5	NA	TGTGCCAGCAGCTCTAGTCTGGAGACCCAGTACTTC	CASSSSLETQYF
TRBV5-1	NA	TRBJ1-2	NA	TGCGCCAGCAGCGAACAGAGCACCATCTATGGCTACACCTTC	CASSEQSTIYGYTF
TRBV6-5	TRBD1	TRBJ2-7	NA	TGTGCCAGCAGTTACTTCGGGACAGGGAGCTCCTACGAGCAGTACTTC	CASSYFGTGSSYEQYF
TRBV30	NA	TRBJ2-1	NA	TGTGCCTGGAGTGGATGGGGTGATGGCCACCTTTACAATGAGCAGTTCTTC	CAWSGWGDGHLYNEQFF
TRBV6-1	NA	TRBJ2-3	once	TGTGCCAGCAGTGAAGGTCGCGTCGGCACAGATACGCAGTATTTT	CASSEGRVGTDTQYF
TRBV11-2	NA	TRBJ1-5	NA	TGTGCCAGCAGCTTAGGGGGAACCGGATCGCAGCCCCAGCATTTT	CASSLGGTGSQPQHF
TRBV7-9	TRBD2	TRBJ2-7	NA	TGTGCCAGCAGCTTCACCTTAGGGACTAGCGGGAGTTGGTCCTACGAGCAGTACTTC	CASSFTLGTSGSWSYEQYF
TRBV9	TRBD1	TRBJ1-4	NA	TGTGCCAGCAGCGCCGGTTGGGACAGGGGGAGGGAAAAACTGTTTTTT	CASSAGWDRGREKLFF
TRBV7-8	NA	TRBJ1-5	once	TGTGCCAGCAGCTTAGAGCGGACCCCGGGGCAGCCCCAGCATTTT	CASSLERTPGQPQHF
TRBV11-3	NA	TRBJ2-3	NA	TGTGCCAGCTCTCGGTTTCAGGGGCTGAGTAGCACAGATACGCAGTATTTT	CASSRFQGLSSTDTQYF
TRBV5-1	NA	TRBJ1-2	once	TGCGCCAGCAGCTTTGACAGGTTCTATGGCTACACCTTC	CASSFDRFYGYTF
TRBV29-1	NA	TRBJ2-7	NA	TGCAGCGTTAGGGACCCCCCTGGCTACGAGCAGTACTTC	CSVRDPPGYEQYF
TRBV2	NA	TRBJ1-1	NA	TGTGCCAGCGACAGGCGCGGGCGAACTGAAGCTTTCTTT	CASDRRGRTEAFF
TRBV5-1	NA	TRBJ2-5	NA	TGCGCCAGCAGCTTGATGCAGAAAGAGACCCAGTACTTC	CASSLMQKETQYF
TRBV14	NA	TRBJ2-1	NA	TGTGCCAGCAGTCTCGGCCCCTACAATGAGCAGTTCTTC	CASSLGPYNEQFF
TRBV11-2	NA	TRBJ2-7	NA	TGTGCCAGCAGCTTAGTGGGCAGAAGTACCTACGAGCAGTACTTC	CASSLVGRSTYEQYF
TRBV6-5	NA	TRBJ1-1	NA	TGTGCCAGCAGTTACCCCGGACCGACTGAAGCTTTCTTT	CASSYPGPTEAFF
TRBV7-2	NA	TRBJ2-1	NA	TGTGCCAGCAGCGCCGGACTGCGAGCCTTTGAGCAGTTCTTC	CASSAGLRAFEQFF
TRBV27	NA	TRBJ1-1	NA	TGTGCCAGCAATACCCTCCACCCGGGCACTGAAGCTTTCTTT	CASNTLHPGTEAFF
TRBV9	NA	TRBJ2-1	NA	TGTGCCAGCAGCGCTGTGGTGGAGAGGGCGCGTCAGTTCTTC	CASSAVVERARQFF
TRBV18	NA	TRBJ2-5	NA	TGTGCCAGCACCACTGGGTTTGAGACCCAGTACTTC	CASTTGFETQYF
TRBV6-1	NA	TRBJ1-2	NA	TGTGCCAGCGGGGCGGGACTTCCTATTGGTAATGGCTACACCTTC	CASGAGLPIGNGYTF
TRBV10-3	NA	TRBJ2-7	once	TGTGCCATCAGTGAGTCGATGGGGTATTCCTACGAGCAGTACTTC	CAISESMGYSYEQYF
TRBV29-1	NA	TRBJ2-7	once	TGCAGCGTTCGCCCCCAAGGCGCACAGAGCTCCTACGAGCAGTACTTC	CSVRPQGAQSSYEQYF
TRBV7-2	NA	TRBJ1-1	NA	TGTGCCAGCAGCTTTTTGGGTGGTAGGAACACTGAAGCTTTCTTT	CASSFLGGRNTEAFF
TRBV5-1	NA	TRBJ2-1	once	TGCGCCAGCAGCACACTAGCAGACAATGAGCAGTTCTTC	CASSTLADNEQFF
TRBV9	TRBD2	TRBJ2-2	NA	TGTGCCAGCAGCGTTCGGGCGGGAGTATATAACACCGGGGAGCTGTTTTTT	CASSVRAGVYNTGELFF
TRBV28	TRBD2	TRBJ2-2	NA	TGTGCCAGCAGTTTCGTGACTAGCGGGAGGTTTCGAGTAGGCGGGGAGCTGTTTTTT	CASSFVTSGRFRVGGELFF
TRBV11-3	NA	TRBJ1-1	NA	TGTGCCAGCAGCTTTAAATCCGAGAACACTGAAGCTTTCTTT	CASSFKSENTEAFF
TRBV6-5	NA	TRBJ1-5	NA	TGTGCCAGCAGTTACGGGCAGCTGAATCAGCCCCAGCATTTT	CASSYGQLNQPQHF
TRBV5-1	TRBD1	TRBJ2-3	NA	TGCGCCAGCAGCCTCCTCGGACAGGGGGTAACAGATACGCAGTATTTT	CASSLLGQGVTDTQYF
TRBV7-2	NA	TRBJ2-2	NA	TGTGCCAGCAGCCCAATTAACACCGGGGAGCTGTTTTTT	CASSPINTGELFF
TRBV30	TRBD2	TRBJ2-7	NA	TGTGCCTGGAATAGCGGGAGGAGCGGGAGACCCTACGAGCAGTACTTC	CAWNSGRSGRPYEQYF
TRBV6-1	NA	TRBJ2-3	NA	TGTGCCAGCAGTGTAGCCGGGACGTCTATCACAGATACGCAGTATTTT	CASSVAGTSITDTQYF
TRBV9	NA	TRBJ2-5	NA	TGTGCCAGCAGCGTACGACAGAAAGAGACCCAGTACTTC	CASSVRQKETQYF
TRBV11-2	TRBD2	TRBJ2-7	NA	TGTGCCAGCAGCCTCTTACCTCCGGGAGGGGGATACGAGCAGTACTTC	CASSLLPPGGGYEQYF
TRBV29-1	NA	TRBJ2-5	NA	TGCAGCGTTGGGAGCAGACAAGAGACCCAGTACTTC	CSVGSRQETQYF
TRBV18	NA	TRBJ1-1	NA	TGTGCCAGCTCACCCCCAACAGGGTTGGCCACTGAAGCTTTCTTT	CASSPPTGLATEAFF